The 3 T cell receptor beta chains reported below all come from one sample, sequenced in a study of technical replicates of blood from a handful of donors (dated by TCRdb to about 2017). The library was produced with the immunoSEQ multiplex PCR assay. Sourced from immuneACCESS, this table was stored by TCRdb with only in-frame sequences that have V and J called. A share of the clones is absent; for the studies checked, an unresolved V gene accounts for under half, and the remainder has no known explanation. The sample contains 68,000 or so clones, approximately 97% of them found a single time. The ten largest clones capture approximately 0.28% of the sample. The specimen was T cells isolated from PBMCs. These receptor sequences come from a human donor in good health.

The chain links TRBV30 to TRBJ2-2; 7 bases line up with TRBD1. CDR1 and CDR2 (germline): GTSNPN, SVGIG (reference sequence). The CDR3 length is 16 residues. Trimming took 2 bases from V and 7 from J; bases not matched to a gene: 13. This chain's CDR3 is CAWSLWGQSLSGELFF. DNA of the CDR3: TGTGCCTGGAGTCTATGGGGACAGTCCTTGAGCGGGGAGCTGTTTTTT.

This clone appeared a single time. CDR3 amino acids: CASSLVSLAGEGSYEQYF. CDR3 DNA sequence: TGCGCCAGCAGCTTGGTGTCTTTAGCGGGAGAGGGATCGTACGAGCAGTACTTC. The chain uses TRBV5-1 and TRBJ2-7; TRBD2 matches at 9 bases. Looked up from germline, CDR1 is SGHRS and CDR2 is YFSETQ. The V gene end was trimmed by 0 bases and the J gene end by 4 bases; junction bases not matched to a gene: 14. This CDR3 comprises 18 residues.

This sequence joins TRBV5-1 and TRBJ2-1; D possibly corresponds to TRBD1 (5 bases). CDR1 is SGHRS and CDR2 is YFSETQ in the germline V gene. V was pared by 3 bases and J by 8 bases, with 12 bases between. The CDR3 length is 13 residues. CDR3 region: CASSSGSRHEQFF. The CDR3 nucleotides read TGCGCCAGCAGCTCAGGGTCAAGGCATGAGCAGTTCTTC.